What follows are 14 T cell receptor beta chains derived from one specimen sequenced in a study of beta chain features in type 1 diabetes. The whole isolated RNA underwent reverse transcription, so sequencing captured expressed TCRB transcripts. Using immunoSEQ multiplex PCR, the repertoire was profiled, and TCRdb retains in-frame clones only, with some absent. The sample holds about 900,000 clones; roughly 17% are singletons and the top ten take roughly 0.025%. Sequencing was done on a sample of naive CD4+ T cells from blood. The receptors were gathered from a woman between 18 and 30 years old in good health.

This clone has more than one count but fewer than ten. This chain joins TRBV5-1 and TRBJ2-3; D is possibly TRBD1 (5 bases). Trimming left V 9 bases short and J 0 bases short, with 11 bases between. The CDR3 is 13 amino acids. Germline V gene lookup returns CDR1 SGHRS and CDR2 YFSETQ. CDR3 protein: CATSQGSTDTQYF. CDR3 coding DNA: TGCGCCACCTCTCAGGGAAGCACAGATACGCAGTATTTT.

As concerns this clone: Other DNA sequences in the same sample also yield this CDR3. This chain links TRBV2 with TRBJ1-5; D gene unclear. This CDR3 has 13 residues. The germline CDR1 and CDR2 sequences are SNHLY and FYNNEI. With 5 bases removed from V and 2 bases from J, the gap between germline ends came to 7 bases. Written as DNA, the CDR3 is TGTGCCAGCAGTACAAGCGGCAATCAGCCCCAGCATTTT. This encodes CASSTSGNQPQHF.

This CDR3 reads CASSQDEGEGTQYF. The CDR3 DNA sequence: TGTGCCAGCAGCCAAGATGAGGGAGAGGGTACGCAGTATTTT. V and J are TRBV7-2 and TRBJ2-3, with D possibly being TRBD2 (5 bases). Germline values: CDR1 SGHTA, CDR2 FQGNSA. Trimming stripped 5 bases from V and 8 bases from J, with 17 bases between. CDR3 size: 14 residues.

The CDR3 bases are TGCGCCAGCAGCCAAGAGGGACCGGTAAACTATGGCTACACCTTC. This encodes CASSQEGPVNYGYTF. The chain combines TRBV4-3 with TRBJ1-2; TRBD1 might be the D (5 bases). Germline values: CDR1 LGHNA, CDR2 YSLEER. Trimming removed 0 bases at V and 2 bases at J, with 10 bases between. The CDR3 length is 15 residues.

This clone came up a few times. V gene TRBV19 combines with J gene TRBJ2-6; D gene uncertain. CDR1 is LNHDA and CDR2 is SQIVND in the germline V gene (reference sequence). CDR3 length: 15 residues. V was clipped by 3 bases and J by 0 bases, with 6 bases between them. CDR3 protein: CASSIRPSGANVLTF. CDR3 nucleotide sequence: TGTGCCAGTAGTATTCGGCCCTCTGGGGCCAACGTCCTGACTTTC.

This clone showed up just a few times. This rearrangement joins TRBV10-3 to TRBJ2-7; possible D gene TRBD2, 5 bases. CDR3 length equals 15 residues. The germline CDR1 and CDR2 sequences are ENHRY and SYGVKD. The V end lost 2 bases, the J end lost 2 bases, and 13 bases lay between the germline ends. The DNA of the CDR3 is TGTGCCATCAGTGAGGTATTAGGAGGTGCCTACGAGCAGTACTTC. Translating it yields CAISEVLGGAYEQYF.

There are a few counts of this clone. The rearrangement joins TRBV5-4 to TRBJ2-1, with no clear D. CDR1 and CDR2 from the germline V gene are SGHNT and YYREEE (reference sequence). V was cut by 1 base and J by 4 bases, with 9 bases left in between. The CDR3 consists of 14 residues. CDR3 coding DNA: TGTGCCAGCAGCTTGTTCGGCGGATACAATGAGCAGTTCTTC. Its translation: CASSLFGGYNEQFF.

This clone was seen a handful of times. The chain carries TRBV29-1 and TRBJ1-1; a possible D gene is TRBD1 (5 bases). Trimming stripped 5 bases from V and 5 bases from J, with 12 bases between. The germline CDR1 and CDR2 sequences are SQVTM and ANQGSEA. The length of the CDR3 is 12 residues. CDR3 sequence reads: CSVCQGYTEAFF. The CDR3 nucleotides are TGCAGCGTTTGTCAGGGATATACTGAAGCTTTCTTT.

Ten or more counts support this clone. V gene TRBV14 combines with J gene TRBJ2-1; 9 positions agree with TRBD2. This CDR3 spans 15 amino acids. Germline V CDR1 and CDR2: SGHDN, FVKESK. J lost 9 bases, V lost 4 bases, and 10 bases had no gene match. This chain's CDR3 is CASSRQILAGGEQFF. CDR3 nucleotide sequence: TGTGCCAGCAGCCGACAGATACTAGCGGGTGGTGAGCAGTTCTTC.

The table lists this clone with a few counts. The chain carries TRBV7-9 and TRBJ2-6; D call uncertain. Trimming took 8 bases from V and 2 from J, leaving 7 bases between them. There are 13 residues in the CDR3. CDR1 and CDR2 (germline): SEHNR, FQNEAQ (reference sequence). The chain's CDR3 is CASWGTGANVLTF. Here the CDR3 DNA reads TGTGCCAGCTGGGGAACTGGGGCCAACGTCCTGACTTTC. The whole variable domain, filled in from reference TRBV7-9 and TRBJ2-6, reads DTGVSQNPRHKITKRGQNVTFRCDPISEHNRLYWYRQTLGQGPEFLTYFQNEAQLEKSRLLSDRFSAERPKGSFSTLEIQRTEQGDSAMYLCASWGTGANVLTFGAGSRLTVL.

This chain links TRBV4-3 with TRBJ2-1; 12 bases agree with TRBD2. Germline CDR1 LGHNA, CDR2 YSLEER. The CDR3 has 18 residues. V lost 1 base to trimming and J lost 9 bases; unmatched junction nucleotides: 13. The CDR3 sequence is CASSQAVLPSSGRGEQFF. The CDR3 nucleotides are TGCGCCAGCAGCCAAGCCGTCCTCCCCTCTAGCGGGAGGGGTGAGCAGTTCTTC.

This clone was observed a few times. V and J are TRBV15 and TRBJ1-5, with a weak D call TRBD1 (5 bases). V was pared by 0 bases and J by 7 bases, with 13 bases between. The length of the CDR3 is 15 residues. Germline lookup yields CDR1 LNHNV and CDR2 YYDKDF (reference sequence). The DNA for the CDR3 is TGTGCCACCAGCAGAGATTACGGGGGAGGGCAGCCCCAGCATTTT. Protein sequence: CATSRDYGGGQPQHF.

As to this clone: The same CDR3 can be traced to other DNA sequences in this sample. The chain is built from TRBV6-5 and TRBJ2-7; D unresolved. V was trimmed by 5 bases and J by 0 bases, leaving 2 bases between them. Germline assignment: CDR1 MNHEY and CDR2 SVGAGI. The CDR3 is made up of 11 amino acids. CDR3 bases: TGTGCCAGCAGTCCCTCCTACGAGCAGTACTTC. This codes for CASSPSYEQYF.

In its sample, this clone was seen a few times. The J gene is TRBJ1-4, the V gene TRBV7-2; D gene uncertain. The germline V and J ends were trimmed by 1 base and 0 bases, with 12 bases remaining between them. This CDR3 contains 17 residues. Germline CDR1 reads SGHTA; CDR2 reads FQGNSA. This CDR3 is CASSLVPDVATNEKLFF. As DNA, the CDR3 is TGTGCCAGCAGCTTAGTTCCGGACGTTGCAACTAATGAAAAACTGTTTTTT.